This is a list of T cell receptor beta chains from one sample in a study of cytomegalovirus exposure and HLA in healthy donors. Generated by immunoSEQ multiplex PCR, the TCRdb table keeps only in-frame clones and is missing some. The profile shows around 150,000 clones, roughly 79% of them singletons. The sample comprised PBMCs. Receptor source: a man between 18 and 35 years old in good health and CMV-seropositive. Each CDR3 is given with its conserved first and last residue. The order of the fields is J gene, clone size, D gene, V gene, CDR3 protein, CDR3 DNA. The D gene is left open where the match is weak. The size of a clone is reported for some rows only, either as once, few or many, or as a class for expanded clones.

TRBJ2-1 | - | TRBD2 | TRBV7-8 | CASSMARLAGGLRASNEQFF | TGTGCCAGCAGCATGGCTCGACTAGCGGGAGGGCTGAGGGCTTCCAATGAGCAGTTCTTC
TRBJ1-1 | - | - | TRBV5-1 | CTSSYTLTVNTEAFF | TGCACCAGCAGCTACACCTTGACAGTGAACACTGAAGCTTTCTTT
TRBJ1-2 | - | TRBD1 | TRBV7-9 | CASSFEQGVGYTF | TGTGCCAGCAGCTTCGAACAGGGGGTTGGCTACACCTTC
TRBJ1-2 | few | TRBD1 | TRBV6-5 | CASSSGTGANYGYTF | TGTGCCAGCAGTTCAGGGACAGGGGCCAACTATGGCTACACCTTC
TRBJ1-1 | - | - | TRBV7-3 | CASSPQATGEAFF | TGTGCCAGCAGCCCCCAAGCGACGGGTGAAGCTTTCTTT
TRBJ1-3 | few | - | TRBV6-5 | CASSYSMRQGNTIYF | TGTGCCAGCAGTTACTCGATGAGGCAAGGAAACACCATATATTTT
TRBJ2-5 | - | TRBD1 | TRBV7-7 | CASSFGTAEGETQYF | TGTGCTAGCAGCTTTGGGACAGCCGAGGGGGAGACCCAGTACTTC
TRBJ2-7 | - | - | TRBV29-1 | CSVEVPGGSYEQYF | TGCAGCGTTGAAGTCCCCGGAGGCTCCTACGAGCAGTACTTC
TRBJ2-5 | few | - | TRBV7-8 | CASSPLSGGAGETQYF | TGTGCCAGCAGCCCCCTTAGTGGGGGGGCAGGCGAGACCCAGTACTTC
TRBJ2-7 | - | TRBD1 | TRBV7-8 | CASSLGQGSHEQYF | TGTGCCAGCAGCTTAGGACAGGGTAGCCACGAGCAGTACTTC
TRBJ2-3 | - | - | TRBV9 | CASSVDESGGATDTQYF | TGTGCCAGCAGCGTAGATGAGAGTGGGGGGGCTACAGATACGCAGTATTTT
TRBJ2-6 | - | - | TRBV4-3 | CASSQEAGSGANVLTF | TGCGCCAGCAGCCAAGAAGCCGGCTCTGGGGCCAACGTCCTGACTTTC
TRBJ2-3 | - | - | TRBV19 | CASSGRGNTDTQYF | TGTGCCAGTAGTGGGAGGGGGAACACAGATACGCAGTATTTT
TRBJ2-7 | - | - | TRBV19 | CASSTSSGSEQYF | TGTGCCAGTAGTACTTCTTCTGGTTCCGAGCAGTACTTC
TRBJ1-1 | - | TRBD1 | TRBV2 | CASSLRDREKAFF | TGTGCCAGCAGTCTCCGGGACAGGGAAAAAGCTTTCTTT
TRBJ2-1 | - | - | TRBV7-9 | CASSFWWTDSYNEQFF | TGTGCCAGCAGCTTTTGGTGGACAGACTCCTACAATGAGCAGTTCTTC
TRBJ2-4 | - | - | TRBV9 | CASSVGQGGNIQYF | TGTGCCAGCAGCGTAGGACAAGGGGGAAACATTCAGTACTTC
TRBJ2-2 | once | - | TRBV5-6 | CASSLVSAGELFF | TGTGCCAGCAGCTTGGTCTCGGCCGGGGAGCTGTTTTTT
TRBJ2-2 | few | - | TRBV4-3 | CASSQDRRGTGELFF | TGCGCCAGCAGCCAAGATAGGAGGGGTACCGGGGAGCTGTTTTTT
TRBJ1-3 | - | - | TRBV11-2 | CASSPLRGSNSGNTIYF | TGTGCCAGCAGCCCCCTTAGGGGTTCCAACTCTGGAAACACCATATATTTT
TRBJ2-7 | - | - | TRBV21-1 | CASKLRTGPCWEQYF | TGTGCCAGCAAACTACGGACAGGTCCCTGTTGGGAGCAGTACTTC
TRBJ2-7 | - | TRBD1 | TRBV18 | CASSRTGTGEQYF | TGTGCCAGCTCACGAACAGGGACAGGCGAGCAGTACTTC
TRBJ1-2 | few | - | TRBV4-1 | CASSQVAWRADGYTF | TGCGCCAGCAGCCAAGTCGCTTGGCGGGCGGATGGCTACACCTTC
TRBJ2-2 | - | - | TRBV9 | CASSVGGPRPGELFF | TGTGCCAGCAGCGTAGGGGGCCCCAGGCCCGGGGAGCTGTTTTTT
TRBJ1-1 | - | - | TRBV4-3 | CASSQDSRDEAFF | TGCGCCAGCAGCCAAGATTCCCGGGATGAAGCTTTCTTT
TRBJ2-2 | - | - | TRBV18 | CASSPPTGAPGTGELFF | TGTGCCAGCTCACCACCAACGGGAGCCCCCGGTACCGGGGAGCTGTTTTTT
TRBJ2-7 | - | TRBD1 | TRBV10-1 | CASSRAGQVHEQYF | TGCGCCAGCAGTCGGGCCGGACAGGTCCACGAGCAGTACTTC
TRBJ1-1 | - | - | TRBV27 | CASSLDRLNTEAFF | TGTGCCAGCAGTTTGGACAGATTGAACACTGAAGCTTTCTTT
TRBJ1-1 | - | TRBD1 | TRBV7-9 | CASSRGQGTTEAFF | TGTGCCAGCAGCAGGGGACAGGGGACCACTGAAGCTTTCTTT
TRBJ2-5 | - | - | TRBV6-5 | CASSYSPSHQETQYF | TGTGCCAGCAGTTACTCGCCTAGCCACCAAGAGACCCAGTACTTC
TRBJ2-7 | - | - | TRBV2 | CASRNGKAGPRTEQYF | TGTGCCAGCAGAAATGGAAAGGCGGGTCCGCGGACGGAGCAGTACTTC
TRBJ1-5 | - | - | TRBV9 | CASSVGQGSNQPQHF | TGTGCCAGCAGCGTAGGGCAGGGGAGCAATCAGCCCCAGCATTTT
TRBJ2-2 | - | - | TRBV5-6 | CASSLTGTGELFF | TGTGCCAGCAGCTTGACGGGGACCGGGGAGCTGTTTTTT
TRBJ1-2 | - | TRBD1 | TRBV5-6 | CASSWTGDGGYTF | TGTGCCAGCAGCTGGACAGGGGACGGTGGCTACACCTTC
TRBJ1-1 | - | - | TRBV15 | CATSRDGFSEAFF | TGTGCCACCAGCAGAGACGGTTTCTCTGAAGCTTTCTTT